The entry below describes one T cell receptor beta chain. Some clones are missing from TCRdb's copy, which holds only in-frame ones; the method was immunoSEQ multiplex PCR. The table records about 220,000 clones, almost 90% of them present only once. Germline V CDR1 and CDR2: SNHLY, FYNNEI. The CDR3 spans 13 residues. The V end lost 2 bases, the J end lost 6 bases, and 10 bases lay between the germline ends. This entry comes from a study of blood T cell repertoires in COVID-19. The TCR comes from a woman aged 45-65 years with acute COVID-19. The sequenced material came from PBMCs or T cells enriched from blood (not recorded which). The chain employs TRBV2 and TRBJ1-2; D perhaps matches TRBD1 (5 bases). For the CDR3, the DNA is TGTGCCAGCAGTGAATCTGGACACCATGGCTACACCTTC. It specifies CASSESGHHGYTF.